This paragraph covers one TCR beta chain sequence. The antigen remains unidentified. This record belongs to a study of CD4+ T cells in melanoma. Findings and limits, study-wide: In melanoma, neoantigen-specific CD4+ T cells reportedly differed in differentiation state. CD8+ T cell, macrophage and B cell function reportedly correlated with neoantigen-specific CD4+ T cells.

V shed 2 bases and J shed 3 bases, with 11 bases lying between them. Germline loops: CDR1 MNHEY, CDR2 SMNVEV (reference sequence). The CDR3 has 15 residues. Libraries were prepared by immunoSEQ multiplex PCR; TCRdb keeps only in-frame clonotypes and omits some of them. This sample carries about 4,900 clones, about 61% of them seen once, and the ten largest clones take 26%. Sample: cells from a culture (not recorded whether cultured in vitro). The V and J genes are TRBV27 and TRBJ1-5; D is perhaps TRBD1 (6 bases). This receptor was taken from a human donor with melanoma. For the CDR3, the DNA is TGTGCCAGCAGTTTAGTAGGGGGTGTCAATCAGCCCCAGCATTTT. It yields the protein CASSLVGGVNQPQHF.